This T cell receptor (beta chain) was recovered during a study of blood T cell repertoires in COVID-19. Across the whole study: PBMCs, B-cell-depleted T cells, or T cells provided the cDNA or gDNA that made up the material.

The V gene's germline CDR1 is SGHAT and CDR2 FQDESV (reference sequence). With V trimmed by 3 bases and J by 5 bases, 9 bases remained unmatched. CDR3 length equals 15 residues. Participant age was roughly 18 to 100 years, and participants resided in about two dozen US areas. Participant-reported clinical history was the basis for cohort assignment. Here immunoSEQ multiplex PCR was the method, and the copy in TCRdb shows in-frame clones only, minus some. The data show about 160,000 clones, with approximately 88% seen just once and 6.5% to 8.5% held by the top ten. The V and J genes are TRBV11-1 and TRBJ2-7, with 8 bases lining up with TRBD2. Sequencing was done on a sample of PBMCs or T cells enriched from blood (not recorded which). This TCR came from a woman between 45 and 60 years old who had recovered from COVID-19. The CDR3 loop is CASSFRLAGPNEQYF. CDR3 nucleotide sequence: TGTGCCAGCAGCTTCCGTCTAGCGGGTCCTAACGAGCAGTACTTC.